Sequencing of this T cell receptor (beta chain) was carried out in a study of beta chain features in type 1 diabetes. Whole-study context: Healthy donors resembled patients in age, gender and cell yields.

This CDR3 region has 16 residues. J was trimmed by 9 bases and V by 1 base; bases with no gene match: 13. In germline, CDR1 is LGHNA, CDR2 YSLEER. This clone was counted between two and nine times. Its target is not known. Reverse transcription of all isolated RNA meant that expressed TCRB transcripts were sequenced. Several million reads per sample on average were obtained from naive, central memory and regulatory T cell samples. The method was immunoSEQ multiplex PCR; TCRdb's version includes in-frame clones alone and lacks a portion of them. The profile shows 600,000 to 700,000 clones, around 12% of them singletons. Staining for CD45RO/CCR7/CD25/CD127/CD95/CD27 allowed sorting of CD4+ naive, central memory, regulatory and stem cell-like memory cells. Purity exceeding 98% was reached by all sorted populations. Study-level results: All four CD4+ subsets of Type 1 diabetes patients contained TCRB CDR3s that were moderately but significantly shorter.

What was sequenced was naive CD4+ T cells from blood. This TCR derives from a man aged 30 to 45 with type 1 diabetes. The chain carries TRBV4-3 and TRBJ1-1, with 8 bases lining up with TRBD1. CDR3 sequence: CASSQVESGQVQKAFF. The DNA for the CDR3 is TGCGCCAGCAGCCAAGTGGAGTCGGGACAGGTTCAAAAAGCTTTCTTT.